This T cell receptor (beta chain) was recorded in a study of T cell responses to AZD1222 COVID-19 vaccine. For the study at large: Pooled in the analysis were second doses at about 4 or about 12 weeks.

Study-level findings and limits: When two AZD1222 doses had been given, Spike-specific TCR breadth and depth rose.

Turning to this clone: Its specificity is unknown.

Sequencing used immunoSEQ multiplex PCR; TCRdb keeps in-frame clones, though not all of them. This sample has about 120,000 clones; roughly 84% occur once, and the top ten carry 9.4%. The receptor comes from an adult in good health. The source material was peripheral blood, sampled on day 0 of AZD1222 vaccination.

CDR3 in amino acids: CASSLRPGPNTGELFF. DNA of the CDR3: TGTGCCAGCAGCTTAAGGCCGGGCCCGAACACCGGGGAGCTGTTTTTT. This chain links TRBV7-6 with TRBJ2-2; D is ambiguous. V lost 2 bases to trimming and J lost 0 bases, with 10 bases between them. The V gene's germline CDR1 is SGHVS and CDR2 FNYEAQ. CDR3 length: 16 residues.